These 17 T cell receptor beta chains came from one sample sequenced in a study of blood T cells in healthy people across ages (dated by TCRdb to 2014 to 2015). Libraries were constructed by 5' RACE. The sequencer listed for this sample is Illumina HiSeq 2500. The second PCR ran for roughly 7 to 11 cycles and used a J-beta primer mix along with a sample-barcoded 5' primer. Clones were called with MiXCR by TCRdb after fastp trimmed the public reads at Q25, and only in-frame beta chains were retained. Rows are unified per CDR3 protein, each entry keeping the most common DNA and genes. The sample table contains about 1.5 million distinct CDR3 sequences; only one count was recorded for 42% of them. Jointly, the top ten make up approximately 4.1% of the sample. What was sequenced was blood. The receptor source for this set is a woman in her late teens or twenties in good health.

About this clonotype: Being one base from a much bigger clone, this may be a read error. This chain uses TRBV28 with TRBJ1-1; D call uncertain. This CDR3 comprises 10 residues. Germline V gene sequence: CDR1 MDHEN, CDR2 SYDVKM. V shed 6 bases and J shed 5 bases, with 4 bases lying between them. The CDR3: CASRSTEAFF. The CDR3 nucleotides are TGTGCCAGCAGGAGTACTGAAGCTTTCTTT.

The genes are TRBV4-2 and TRBJ2-7; D perhaps matches TRBD1 (5 bases). V lost 0 bases to trimming and J lost 6 bases, with 15 bases between them. From germline, CDR1 is LGHNA and CDR2 YNFKEQ. The CDR3 runs to 15 residues. CDR3 region: CASSQDRTSAREQYF. The CDR3 DNA follows: TGTGCCAGCAGCCAAGATCGGACAAGCGCCCGCGAGCAGTACTTC.

The chain carries TRBV2 and TRBJ2-1; no firm D call. Germline V CDR1 and CDR2: SNHLY, FYNNEI. V lost 5 bases and J 5 bases, leaving 16 bases between the germline ends. CDR3 length: 15 amino acids. The CDR3, as DNA: TGTGCCAGCAGTCCCCGCCGGGCGTTTGACAATGAGCAGTTCTTC. This encodes CASSPRRAFDNEQFF.

J is TRBJ1-6 and V is TRBV27; D may be TRBD1 (5 bases). Germline V gives CDR1 MNHEY, CDR2 SMNVEV (reference sequence). V was clipped by 6 bases and J by 6 bases, with 15 bases between them. The CDR3 loop spans 15 amino acids. The CDR3 region has the DNA TGTGCCAGCAGGGGACGAACAGGTGCTAATTCACCCCTCCACTTT. Its translation: CASRGRTGANSPLHF.

This chain links TRBV4-1 with TRBJ2-1; 9 bases are shared with TRBD2. With the DNA end fitting TRBJ2-7 better, the J assignment may be wrong. The CDR3 totals 16 residues. Germline V gene sequence: CDR1 MGHRA, CDR2 YSYEKL. For the CDR3, the DNA is TGCGCCAGCAGCCAAGTTTTAGCGGGGGTCTACAATGAGCAGTACTTC. Residues: CASSQVLAGVYNEQYF.

The gene calls are TRBV4-2 and TRBJ1-1; tentative D call: TRBD1 (5 bases). CDR1 is LGHNA, CDR2 YNFKEQ, per germline. The CDR3 sequence is 16 residues long. V lost 0 bases to trimming and J lost 1 base, with 12 bases between them. CDR3 residues: CASSQDRGEKNTEAFF. The CDR3 DNA sequence: TGTGCCAGCAGCCAAGATCGAGGGGAGAAGAACACTGAAGCTTTCTTT.

This chain links TRBV20-1 with TRBJ2-7, with unresolved D. V lost 0 bases and J lost 7, with 19 bases in between. CDR1 is DFQATT, CDR2 SNEGSKA, per germline (reference sequence). The CDR3 loop spans 15 amino acids. CDR3 amino acids: CSARDTPDPFGEQYF. For the CDR3, the DNA is TGCAGTGCTAGAGATACCCCGGACCCTTTCGGTGAGCAGTACTTC.

Concerning this clonotype itself: A junction boundary mismatches the germline segment, possibly from a read error. The chain couples TRBV25-1 to TRBJ1-4; D not certain. The CDR3 extends over 14 amino acids. Germline CDR1 MGHDK, CDR2 SYGVNS. The CDR3 DNA sequence: TGTGCCACCTCCGACTGGGCAACTAATGAAAAACCGTTTTTT. This gives the protein CATSDWATNEKPFF.

The gene calls are TRBV29-1 and TRBJ2-1; tentatively, D is TRBD1 (7 bases). Trimming shortened V by 4 bases and J by 3 bases, and 10 bases separated the two germline ends. Germline loops: CDR1 SQVTM, CDR2 ANQGSEA. The CDR3 runs 13 residues. This CDR3 is CSVGQGGYNEQFF. The CDR3 region has the DNA TGCAGCGTTGGACAGGGAGGCTACAATGAGCAGTTCTTC.

This chain uses TRBV10-3 with TRBJ2-3; possible D gene TRBD1, 6 bases. CDR3 length: 14 residues. The ends were cut back, 7 bases at V and 2 bases at J, with 13 bases in the middle. Germline assignment: CDR1 ENHRY and CDR2 SYGVKD. CDR3 DNA sequence: TGTGCCATCAAAAACAGGGAAGTCACAGATACGCAGTATTTT. Amino acid sequence: CAIKNREVTDTQYF.

The gene calls are TRBV27 and TRBJ2-4, with D possibly being TRBD2 (5 bases). The J call may be faulty, since TRBJ2-7 better matches the DNA end. Germline CDR1 and CDR2: MNHEY and SMNVEV (reference sequence). The CDR3 has 13 residues. The CDR3 sequence is CASSRGPGNEQYF. CDR3 DNA: TGTGCCAGCAGTCGAGGGCCCGGAAACGAGCAGTACTTC.

This chain joins TRBV12-3 or TRBV12-4 and TRBJ1-2, with 9 bases identical to TRBD1. The CDR3 length is 14 residues. Losses at the gene ends were 6 bases for V and 4 bases for J; bases not matched to a gene: 6. CDR3 bases: TGTGCCAGCAGCCACAGGGGGCGCGGCTATGGCTACACCTTC. This sequence encodes CASSHRGRGYGYTF.

This clonotype showed up just a few times. CDR3: CSVGGQVISYNEQFF. CDR3 DNA sequence: TGCAGCGTGGGCGGACAGGTGATCTCCTACAATGAGCAGTTCTTC. The chain joins TRBV29-1 to TRBJ2-1, with 7 bases matching TRBD1. The CDR3 is 15 amino acids. V gave up 6 bases and J gave up 0 bases; unmatched junction bases: 8. Germline lookup yields CDR1 SQVTM and CDR2 ANQGSEA.

The V and J genes are TRBV2 and TRBJ1-4; 9 positions match TRBD1. This CDR3 region has 15 residues. Germline loops: CDR1 SNHLY, CDR2 FYNNEI. J gave up 3 bases and V 6 bases, and 5 bases lay outside the gene matches. Here the CDR3 reads CASRTDRGANEKLFF. As DNA, the CDR3 is TGTGCCAGCAGGACCGACAGGGGGGCTAATGAAAAACTGTTTTTT.

V gene TRBV12-3 or TRBV12-4 combines with J gene TRBJ1-2; 7 positions match TRBD1. With 4 bases clipped from V and 8 bases from J, the junction kept 4 bases outside the gene matches. The CDR3 covers 12 residues. DNA of the CDR3: TGTGCCAGCAGTTCGACAGGGACCGGCTACACCTTC. It is translated as CASSSTGTGYTF.

The chain uses TRBV4-3 and TRBJ1-1; 8 nucleotides match TRBD1. Trimming at V came to 0 bases and at J to 5 bases, leaving 8 bases not matched to a gene. The CDR3 runs 16 residues. The V gene's germline CDR1 is LGHNA and CDR2 YSLEER. CDR3 DNA: TGCGCCAGCAGCCAAGATGCCTTAGGACAGGGTACTGAAGCTTTCTTT. Translation: CASSQDALGQGTEAFF.

The chain uses TRBV20-1 and TRBJ2-4; unclear D gene. Gene TRBJ2-7 matches the end of the DNA better, so the J call may be wrong. The CDR3 spans 13 residues. CDR1 and CDR2 (germline): DFQATT, SNEGSKA (reference sequence). CDR3: CSAFPERAYEQYF. The CDR3 DNA follows: TGCAGTGCTTTCCCTGAACGTGCCTACGAGCAGTACTTC.